Here is one T cell receptor (beta chain) with its context. The data were produced by immunoSEQ multiplex PCR, yet TCRdb's version contains in-frame clones alone and is incomplete. The data contain about 21,000 clones, about 83% of them singletons. From germline, CDR1 is SGHNT and CDR2 YENEEA. This CDR3 is 13 amino acids long. Trimming at V came to 4 bases and at J to 8 bases, leaving 7 bases not matched to a gene. The sample is drawn from a study of T cells in localized non-small cell lung cancer. The chain links TRBV11-3 to TRBJ1-1; 7 bases are a match to TRBD1. This specimen consisted of PBMCs, obtained before any cancer treatment. This TCR was sampled from a woman aged 40-75 years with stage II squamous cell lung carcinoma. The CDR3 DNA is TGTGCCAGCAGCTGGGACAGTCCTAAAGAAGCTTTCTTT. Residues: CASSWDSPKEAFF.